Listed here are 24 T cell receptor beta chains from one sample, sequenced in a study of T cells in Graves' hyperthyroidism and ophthalmopathy. RNA transcripts gave rise to amplified TCR beta CDR3 regions. First-round RT-PCR of the TCR CDR3 relied on the HTBI primer set. MiXCR, applied by TCRdb to the multiplex PCR reads, yields one record per CDR3 protein. The sample lists approximately 870,000 distinct CDR3 sequences; 38% were seen once. The sequenced material came from blood. The receptors here all came from a man between 18 and 35 years old with Graves' hyperthyroidism.

A word on this clonotype: One end of the junction fails to match germline, which may point to a read error. The chain has TRBV4-1 and TRBJ2-7; the D gene is possibly TRBD2 (6 bases). The CDR3 spans 15 residues. Germline CDR1 reads MGHRA; CDR2 reads YSYEKL. In DNA, the CDR3 is TGCGGCAGCAGCCAAGGAGGGCTAGCCGACTACGAGCAGTACTTC. Translation gives CGSSQGGLADYEQYF.

This clonotype turned up a few times. The V and J genes are TRBV20-1 and TRBJ1-5, with unresolved D. The CDR3 totals 13 residues. Germline CDR1 reads DFQATT; CDR2 reads SNEGSKA (reference sequence). V lost 4 bases to trimming and J lost 4 bases, with 11 bases between them. In DNA, the CDR3 is TGCAGTGCTACCAGCAGCGCTAATCAGCCCCAGCATTTT. This translates into CSATSSANQPQHF.

The genes are TRBV29-1 and TRBJ2-7, with TRBD1 matching over 9 bases. This CDR3 is 13 amino acids long. Germline V gene data show CDR1 as SQVTM and CDR2 as ANQGSEA. Trimming took 4 bases from V and 6 from J; bases not matched to a gene: 7. The CDR3 here is CSVADRGRGEQYF. The DNA for the CDR3 is TGCAGCGTTGCGGACAGGGGTAGAGGCGAGCAGTACTTC.

About this clonotype: The junction differs from germline at one of its ends, possibly a read error. The chain combines TRBV5-5 with TRBJ2-7; D may be TRBD1 (7 bases). From germline, CDR1 is SGHKS and CDR2 YYEKEE (reference sequence). This CDR3 comprises 15 residues. The CDR3 loop is CASSETGTAISTGDF. In DNA form, the CDR3 reads TGTGCCAGCAGCGAGACCGGGACAGCGATCTCCACGGGGGACTTC.

This clonotype was found a few times. V gene TRBV3-1 combines with J gene TRBJ1-1, with D possibly TRBD1 on 6 matching bases. This CDR3 region has 12 residues. The ends were cut back, 6 bases at V and 11 bases at J, with 16 bases in the middle. Germline V CDR1 and CDR2: LGHDT, YNNKEL (reference sequence). The CDR3 loop is CASSYGQREAFF. The DNA for the CDR3 is TGTGCCAGCAGTTACGGACAGCGTGAGGCTTTCTTT.

The chain links TRBV12-3 or TRBV12-4 to TRBJ1-5; no clear D gene. Between the trimmed V and J ends, which lost 4 bases and 5 bases, there was a span of 6 bases. The CDR3 consists of 12 residues. CDR3 sequence: CASSYGYQPQHF. CDR3 sequence (DNA): TGTGCCAGCAGTTATGGGTATCAGCCCCAGCATTTT.

The rearrangement uses TRBV10-2 and TRBJ1-1, with D hard to call. Per the germline V gene, CDR1 is WSHSY and CDR2 is SAAADI. CDR3 size: 15 residues. V was clipped by 7 bases and J by 1 base, with 16 bases between them. The DNA of the CDR3 is TGCGCCAGCAAACTAGCGGGAGCTGAGAACACTGAAGCTTTCTTT. It encodes CASKLAGAENTEAFF.

The rearrangement uses TRBV7-9 and TRBJ2-6; D might be TRBD1 (6 bases). CDR1 is SEHNR, CDR2 FQNEAQ, per germline (reference sequence). The CDR3 loop spans 17 amino acids. The ends were cut back, 2 bases at V and 2 bases at J, with 13 bases in the middle. The CDR3 sequence: CASSLRGLTPGANVLTF. CDR3 nucleotides: TGTGCCAGCAGCTTAAGGGGGTTGACGCCTGGGGCCAACGTCCTGACTTTC.

The sample holds a few counts of this clonotype. One junction end does not reproduce the germline sequence, and a read error may be involved. CDR3 loop: CASSYEGGSNTEAFF. Here the CDR3 DNA reads TGTGCCAGCAGTTACGAGGGGGGATCGAACACTGAAGCTTTCTTT. The chain is built from TRBV10-3 and TRBJ1-1, with D possibly being TRBD1 (6 bases). Germline V gene data show CDR1 as ENHRY and CDR2 as SYGVKD. This CDR3 spans 15 amino acids.

V gene TRBV2 combines with J gene TRBJ2-7; D unresolved. Deletions cut 8 bases from V and 3 bases from J, with 14 bases between. The germline CDR1 and CDR2 sequences are SNHLY and FYNNEI. The CDR3 is 13 residues long. The CDR3 DNA reads as TGTGCCAGCCTCGAGGACCGCTACTACGAGCAGTACTTC. It is translated as CASLEDRYYEQYF.

CDR3 amino acids: CASSVSFRGRGVKTEAFF. In DNA form, the CDR3 reads TGTGCCAGTAGTGTATCATTCAGGGGGCGCGGAGTAAAGACTGAAGCTTTCTTT. The chain employs TRBV19 and TRBJ1-1; the match to TRBD1 covers 8 bases. The junction had 19 bases not matched to a gene; V was cut back by 5 bases and J by 5 bases. The CDR3 is 18 amino acids. Germline V gene sequence: CDR1 LNHDA, CDR2 SQIVND (reference sequence).

In nucleotides, the CDR3 is TGTGCCAGCAGCCACCGCTGGGACCCCGAACGACAGGGGATGGCTTTCTTT. Translating gives CASSHRWDPERQGMAFF. The chain is built from TRBV5-6 and TRBJ1-1; 8 bases match TRBD1. The CDR3 runs to 17 residues. After removal of 4 bases from V and 11 bases from J, the junction contained 22 bases not matched to a gene. CDR1 is SGHDT, CDR2 YYEEEE, per germline.

CDR3 bases: TGTGCCACCAGCAGATCTAAGGAGTCCCTCCACTTT. This gives the protein CATSRSKESLHF. This chain uses TRBV15 with TRBJ1-6; no clear D. CDR3 size: 12 residues. The V end lost 2 bases, the J end lost 14 bases, and 10 bases lay between the germline ends. The V gene's germline CDR1 is LNHNV and CDR2 YYDKDF (reference sequence).

The rearrangement joins TRBV3-1 to TRBJ2-7, with D perhaps TRBD2 (6 bases). Germline CDR1 LGHDT, CDR2 YNNKEL (reference sequence). The CDR3 totals 14 residues. V shed 0 bases and J shed 5 bases, with 11 bases lying between them. The CDR3 is CASSQDPGVDEQYF. In nucleotides, the CDR3 is TGTGCCAGCAGCCAAGATCCGGGGGTAGACGAGCAGTACTTC.

V gene TRBV10-3 combines with J gene TRBJ1-2; 10 bases match TRBD1. The V segment lost 5 bases and the J segment 8 bases; nucleotides outside the gene matches: 2. Germline V gives CDR1 ENHRY, CDR2 SYGVKD. This CDR3 has 12 amino acids. CDR3 DNA: TGTGCCATCAGTTGGGGACAGGGGGGCTACACCTTC. Translating it yields CAISWGQGGYTF.

The CDR3 nucleotides read TGTGCCGGGAGAAAGATGAACACTGAAGCTTTCTTT. It yields the protein CAGRKMNTEAFF. The J gene is TRBJ1-1, the V gene TRBV2; D uncertain. The CDR3 has 12 amino acids. Trimming cost V 11 bases and J 0 bases, with 10 bases left between them. Germline V gene lookup returns CDR1 SNHLY and CDR2 FYNNEI.

This chain connects TRBV29-1 to TRBJ1-5; 7 bases agree with TRBD1. Germline V gene data show CDR1 as SQVTM and CDR2 as ANQGSEA. CDR3 size: 11 residues. With 7 bases clipped from V and 9 bases from J, the junction kept 6 bases outside the gene matches. This CDR3 is CSATWTGPQHF. The CDR3 DNA reads as TGCAGCGCTACCTGGACAGGGCCCCAGCATTTT.

The chain carries TRBV29-1 and TRBJ2-2, with D tentatively TRBD1 or TRBD2 (5 bases each). This CDR3 comprises 12 residues. From germline, CDR1 is SQVTM and CDR2 ANQGSEA. The V end was cut by 7 bases, the J end by 6 bases, with 12 bases between. The CDR3: CSARRDAGELFF. DNA of the CDR3: TGCAGCGCCCGACGGGACGCCGGGGAGCTGTTTTTT.

This clonotype was seen ten or more times. V and J are TRBV2 and TRBJ1-5; D perhaps matches TRBD1 (5 bases). V lost 7 bases, J lost 0 bases, and 13 bases lay in between. CDR3 length equals 15 residues. Germline CDR1 and CDR2: SNHLY and FYNNEI. The CDR3 sequence is CASMLTDNSNQPQHF. Here the CDR3 DNA reads TGTGCCAGCATGTTGACAGACAATAGCAATCAGCCCCAGCATTTT.

This chain joins TRBV4-3 and TRBJ2-5, with TRBD1 as a possible D gene (5 bases). The V end lost 0 bases, the J end lost 4 bases, and 9 bases lay between the germline ends. Germline loops: CDR1 LGHNA, CDR2 YSLEER. The CDR3 sequence is 14 residues long. CDR3 sequence (DNA): TGCGCCAGCAGCCAAGAGAGCAGGGTAGAGACCCAGTACTTC. Protein sequence: CASSQESRVETQYF.

This chain's CDR3 is CASSPPGLAQYF. The CDR3 region has the DNA TGTGCCAGCAGCCCGCCGGGACTCGCGCAGTATTTT. V and J are TRBV7-2 and TRBJ2-3; D might be TRBD2 (6 bases). Trimming pared 5 bases from V and 10 bases from J, leaving 13 bases between. This CDR3 has 12 residues. Germline CDR1 reads SGHTA; CDR2 reads FQGNSA.

V is TRBV7-9 and J is TRBJ1-1, with a possible D match to TRBD1 (6 bases). Trimming removed 2 bases from V and 4 bases from J, with 14 bases in between. Germline loops: CDR1 SEHNR, CDR2 FQNEAQ (reference sequence). This CDR3 region has 15 residues. The CDR3 reads CASSLRRQGITEAFF. For the CDR3, the DNA is TGTGCCAGCAGCTTAAGACGGCAGGGGATCACTGAAGCTTTCTTT.

Many counts were recorded for this clonotype. The chain links TRBV7-8 to TRBJ2-5, with D unresolved. V was trimmed by 5 bases and J by 5 bases, leaving 15 bases between them. Per the germline V gene, CDR1 is SGHVS and CDR2 is FQNEAQ. The CDR3 runs 14 residues. CDR3 region: CASSPRHFGETQYF. In nucleotides, the CDR3 is TGTGCCAGCAGCCCAAGACACTTCGGGGAGACCCAGTACTTC.

Here the CDR3 DNA reads TGTGCCAGCGGCGCACCCGGACCCTCTGGAAACACCATATATTTT. This gives the protein CASGAPGPSGNTIYF. The chain joins TRBV7-6 to TRBJ1-3; unclear D gene. The germline V and J ends were trimmed by 8 bases and 0 bases, with 14 bases remaining between them. Germline V CDR1 and CDR2: SGHVS, FNYEAQ. CDR3 length equals 15 residues. Full variable domain (missing parts from reference TRBV7-6 and TRBJ1-3): GAGVSQSPRYKVTKRGQDVALRCDPISGHVSLYWYRQALGQGPEFLTYFNYEAQQDKSGLPNDRFSAERPEGSISTLTIQRTEQRDSAMYRCASGAPGPSGNTIYFGEGSWLTVV.